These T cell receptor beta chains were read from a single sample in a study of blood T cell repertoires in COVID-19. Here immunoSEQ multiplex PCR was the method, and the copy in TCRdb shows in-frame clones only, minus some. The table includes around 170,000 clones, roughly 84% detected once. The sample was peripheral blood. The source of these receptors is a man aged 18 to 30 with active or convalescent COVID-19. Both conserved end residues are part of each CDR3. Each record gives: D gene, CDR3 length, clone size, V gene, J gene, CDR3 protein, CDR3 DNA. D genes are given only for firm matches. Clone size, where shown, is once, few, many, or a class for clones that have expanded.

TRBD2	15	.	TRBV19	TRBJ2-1	CASSTYGIGGNEQFF	TGTGCCAGTAGTACCTATGGAATCGGGGGGAATGAGCAGTTCTTC
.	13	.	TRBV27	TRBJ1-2	CASSARRNYGYTF	TGTGCCAGCAGCGCTAGGAGAAACTATGGCTACACCTTC
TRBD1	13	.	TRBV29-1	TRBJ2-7	CSVGQGENYEQYF	TGCAGCGTGGGACAGGGGGAAAACTACGAGCAGTACTTC
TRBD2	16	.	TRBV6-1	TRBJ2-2	CASSEKGLASAGELFF	TGTGCCAGCAGTGAAAAGGGACTAGCGTCTGCCGGGGAGCTGTTTTTT
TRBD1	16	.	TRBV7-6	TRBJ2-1	CASSLTGTGMGNEQFF	TGTGCCAGCAGCCTAACCGGGACAGGGATGGGCAATGAGCAGTTCTTC
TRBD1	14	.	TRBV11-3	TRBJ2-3	CASSLQGAPNTQYF	TGTGCCAGCAGCCTACAGGGGGCGCCGAATACGCAGTATTTT
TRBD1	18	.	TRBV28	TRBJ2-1	CASSLSGPGDRGNNEQFF	TGTGCCAGCAGTTTATCAGGACCCGGGGACAGGGGAAACAATGAGCAGTTCTTC
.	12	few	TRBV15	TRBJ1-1	CATTAAGAEAFF	TGTGCCACCACAGCGGCTGGCGCTGAAGCTTTCTTT
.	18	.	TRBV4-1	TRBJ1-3	CASSQPGGKGPSGNTIYF	TGCGCCAGCAGCCAACCCGGGGGAAAAGGACCCTCTGGAAACACCATATATTTT
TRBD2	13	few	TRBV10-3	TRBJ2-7	CAISRDYSYEQYF	TGTGCCATCAGCCGGGACTACTCCTACGAGCAGTACTTC
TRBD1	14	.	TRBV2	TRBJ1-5	CASSDRVGNQPQHF	TGTGCCAGCAGCGACAGGGTAGGGAATCAGCCCCAGCATTTT
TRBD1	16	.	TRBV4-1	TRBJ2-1	CASSHGTGRGAGEQFF	TGCGCCAGCAGCCACGGGACAGGGAGGGGGGCCGGTGAGCAGTTCTTC
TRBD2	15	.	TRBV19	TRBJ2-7	CASRRTSGRDYEQYF	TGTGCCAGTAGGCGGACTAGCGGGAGGGACTACGAGCAGTACTTC
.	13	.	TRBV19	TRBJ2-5	CASSIGGEETQYF	TGTGCCAGTAGTATCGGGGGAGAGGAGACCCAGTACTTC
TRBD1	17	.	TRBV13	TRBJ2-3	CASSLGLGTGGTDTQYF	TGTGCCAGCAGCTTAGGCCTTGGGACAGGGGGCACAGATACGCAGTATTTT
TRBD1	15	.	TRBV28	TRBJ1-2	CASSLSGTGDYGYTF	TGTGCCAGCAGTTTAAGTGGGACAGGTGACTATGGCTACACCTTC
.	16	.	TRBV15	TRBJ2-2	CATSRTGTTNTGELFF	TGTGCCACCAGCAGAACCGGGACAACGAACACCGGGGAGCTGTTTTTT
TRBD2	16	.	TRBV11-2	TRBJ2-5	CASSFPGLAGEETQYF	TGTGCCAGCAGCTTCCCGGGACTAGCGGGAGAAGAGACCCAGTACTTC
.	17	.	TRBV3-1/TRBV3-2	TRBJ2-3	CASSQDRGFTLTDTQYF	TGTGCCAGCAGCCAAGATAGAGGGTTTACTCTCACAGATACGCAGTATTTT
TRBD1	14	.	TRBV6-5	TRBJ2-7	CASSRQGTDYEQYF	TGTGCCAGCAGCCGACAGGGGACAGACTACGAGCAGTACTTC
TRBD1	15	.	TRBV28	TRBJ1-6	CASRPTGFLGSPLHF	TGTGCCAGCAGACCGACAGGGTTTTTAGGTTCACCCCTCCACTTT
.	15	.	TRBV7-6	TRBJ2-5	CASSYGLPNQETQYF	TGTGCCAGCAGCTACGGACTACCGAACCAAGAGACCCAGTACTTC
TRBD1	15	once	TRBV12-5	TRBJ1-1	CASGSTGGWDTEAFF	TGTGCTAGTGGTTCAACAGGGGGCTGGGACACTGAAGCTTTCTTT
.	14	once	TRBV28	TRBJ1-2	CASSTTANNYGYTF	TGTGCCAGCAGTACGACAGCGAATAACTATGGCTACACCTTC
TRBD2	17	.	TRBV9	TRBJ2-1	CASSLGLAGGLPDEQFF	TGTGCCAGCAGCTTGGGACTAGCGGGAGGACTTCCGGATGAGCAGTTCTTC
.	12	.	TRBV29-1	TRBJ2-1	CSVDRQTNEQFF	TGCAGCGTTGACAGACAGACCAATGAGCAGTTCTTC
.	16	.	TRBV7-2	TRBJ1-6	CASSAFGSSYNSPLHF	TGTGCCAGCAGCGCCTTTGGGAGCTCCTATAATTCACCCCTCCACTTT
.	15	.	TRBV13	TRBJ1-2	CASSSGGGTNYGYTF	TGTGCCAGCAGCTCCGGTGGAGGGACTAACTATGGCTACACCTTC
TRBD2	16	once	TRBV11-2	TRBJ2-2	CASSLDVAGGTGELFF	TGTGCCAGCAGCTTAGATGTGGCGGGAGGCACCGGGGAGCTGTTTTTT
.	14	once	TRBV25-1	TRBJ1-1	CASSEWGRGTEAFF	TGTGCCAGCAGTGAATGGGGCCGAGGCACTGAAGCTTTCTTT
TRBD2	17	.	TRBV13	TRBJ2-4	CASSSFKAGLAKNIQYF	TGTGCCAGCAGCTCTTTCAAAGCGGGATTAGCCAAAAACATTCAGTACTTC
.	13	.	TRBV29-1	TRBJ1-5	CSVAKARGEPQHF	TGCAGCGTGGCCAAAGCCCGGGGGGAGCCCCAGCATTTT
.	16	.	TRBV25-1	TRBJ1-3	CASSGPGQRSGNTIYF	TGTGCCAGCAGTGGGCCGGGACAACGCTCTGGAAACACCATATATTTT
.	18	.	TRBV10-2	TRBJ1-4	CASSETGLGIKGYEKLFF	TGCGCCAGCAGTGAGACAGGCCTGGGGATTAAGGGCTATGAAAAACTGTTTTTT
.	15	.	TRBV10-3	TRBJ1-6	CAISAESSYNSPLHF	TGTGCCATCAGTGCCGAGAGCTCCTATAATTCACCCCTCCACTTT
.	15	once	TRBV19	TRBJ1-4	CASSIGAVPNEKLFF	TGTGCCAGTAGTATAGGGGCAGTACCTAATGAAAAACTGTTTTTT
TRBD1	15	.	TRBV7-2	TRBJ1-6	CASSLEQGINSPLHF	TGTGCCAGCAGCTTAGAACAGGGGATTAATTCACCCCTCCACTTT
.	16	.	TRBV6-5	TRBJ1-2	CASSYDGQGLIGGYTF	TGTGCCAGCAGTTACGACGGGCAGGGGCTCATAGGTGGCTACACCTTC
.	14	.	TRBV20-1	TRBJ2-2	CSASQGQGTGELFF	TGCAGTGCTAGTCAAGGCCAGGGGACCGGGGAGCTGTTTTTT
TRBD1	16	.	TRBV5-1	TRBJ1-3	CASSLEPGQGGNTIYF	TGCGCCAGCAGCTTGGAACCCGGACAGGGAGGGAACACCATATATTTT
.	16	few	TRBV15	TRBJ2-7	CATSRDGGSSSYEQYF	TGTGCCACCAGCAGAGATGGCGGGTCGAGCTCCTACGAGCAGTACTTC
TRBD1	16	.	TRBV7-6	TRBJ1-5	CASSLELQGADQPQHF	TGTGCCAGCAGCTTAGAGTTACAGGGGGCTGATCAGCCCCAGCATTTT
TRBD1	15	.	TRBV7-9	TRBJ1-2	CASSPGQGDNYGYTF	TGTGCCAGCAGCCCAGGACAGGGAGACAACTATGGCTACACCTTC
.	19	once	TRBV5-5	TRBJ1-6	CASSLSGHKGLPYNSPLHF	TGTGCCAGCAGCCTCTCGGGACATAAGGGCCTTCCCTATAATTCACCCCTCCACTTT
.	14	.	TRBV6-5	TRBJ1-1	CASSYFGGREGAFF	TGTGCCAGCAGTTACTTCGGGGGGCGCGAAGGAGCTTTCTTT
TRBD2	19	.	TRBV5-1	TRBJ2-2	CASSLAGLAGFANTGELFF	TGCGCCAGCAGCTTGGCAGGACTAGCGGGGTTCGCGAACACCGGGGAGCTGTTTTTT
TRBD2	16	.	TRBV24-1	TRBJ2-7	CATSVTPLAGGYEQYF	TGTGCCACCAGTGTAACCCCACTAGCGGGAGGTTACGAGCAGTACTTC
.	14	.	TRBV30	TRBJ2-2	CAWTLQGRTGELFF	TGTGCCTGGACCCTACAGGGTCGGACCGGGGAGCTGTTTTTT
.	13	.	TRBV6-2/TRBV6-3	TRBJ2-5	CASSERDVETQYF	TGTGCCAGCAGTGAGAGGGATGTGGAGACCCAGTACTTC
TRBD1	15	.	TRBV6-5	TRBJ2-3	CASSQTGPNTDTQYF	TGTGCCAGCAGTCAGACAGGGCCTAACACAGATACGCAGTATTTT
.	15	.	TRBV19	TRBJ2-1	CASSIAQKRGDEQFF	TGTGCCAGTAGTATTGCACAAAAAAGGGGCGATGAGCAGTTCTTC
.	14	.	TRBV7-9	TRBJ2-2	CASIDQVNTGELFF	TGTGCCAGCATAGATCAGGTGAACACCGGGGAGCTGTTTTTT
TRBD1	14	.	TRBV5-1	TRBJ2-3	CASSGQGTGDTQYF	TGCGCCAGCAGTGGACAGGGAACGGGAGATACGCAGTATTTT
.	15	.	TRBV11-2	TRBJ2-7	CASSYSVGGSYEQYF	TGTGCCAGCAGCTACTCCGTGGGGGGCTCCTACGAGCAGTACTTC